The entry below gives a single T cell receptor beta chain sequence along with its context. This sample stems from a study of molecular identifiers for immune sequencing clone quantification. MiXCR, applied by TCRdb to the PCR reads, yields one record per CDR3 protein. The table shows more than 70,000 distinct CDR3 sequences, with around 23% occurring only once. The V and J ends lost 1 base and 6 bases respectively, with 4 bases between them. Germline V gene data show CDR1 as SQVTM and CDR2 as ANQGSEA. The CDR3 consists of 11 residues. Sequencing input: naive CD8+ T cells from blood, with Jurkat cell RNA spiked in. Documented subset: FACS-sorted CD8+CD4-CCR7+CD45RA+ naive T cells. This receptor was obtained from a human donor in good health. Some libraries in this study had Jurkat cell RNA spiked in. V and J are TRBV29-1 and TRBJ2-1; no definite D call. This CDR3 reads CSVEAPNEQFF. The CDR3 DNA follows: TGCAGCGTTGAAGCCCCCAATGAGCAGTTCTTC.